This passage covers 16 T cell receptor beta chains from one sample sequenced in a study of STAT3 mutations in large granular lymphocyte leukemia. General study results and limits: Every T-LGLL patient had at least one immunodominant TCRbeta clonotype.

Their cognate antigens are unknown. Measured with immunoSEQ multiplex PCR; TCRdb has only the in-frame clones, and not every one. The sample records about 6,700 clones, 57% being singletons. What was sequenced was peripheral blood mononuclear cells. The receptors were gathered from a boy between 10 and 17 years old with T-cell large granular lymphocyte leukemia. Some clones in this sample may be carry-over from other donors' samples.

This chain uses TRBV18 with TRBJ2-1; TRBD1 might be the D (5 bases). The CDR3 runs to 15 residues. V dropped 3 bases and J dropped 7 bases, with 16 bases sitting between them. Germline CDR1 and CDR2: KGHSH and LQKENI. CDR3: CASSPGQGNRNEQFF. Here the CDR3 DNA reads TGTGCCAGCTCACCTGGGCAGGGTAATCGAAATGAGCAGTTCTTC. The variable domain in full, completed from reference TRBV18 and TRBJ2-1, reads NAGVMQNPRHLVRRRGQEARLRCSPMKGHSHVYWYRQLPEEGLKFMVYLQKENIIDESGMPKERFSAEFPKEGPSILRIQQVVRGDSAAYFCASSPGQGNRNEQFFGPGTRLTVL.

V usage is TRBV7-9 and J usage is TRBJ2-7; 9 bases are shared with TRBD1. From germline, CDR1 is SEHNR and CDR2 FQNEAQ (reference sequence). The ends lost 4 bases at V and 6 bases at J; junction bases unmatched: 10. The length of the CDR3 is 15 residues. CDR3 amino acids: CASSSSPGQGVEQYF. In DNA, the CDR3 is TGTGCCAGCAGCTCCTCTCCGGGACAGGGAGTCGAGCAGTACTTC.

The genes are TRBV14 and TRBJ1-1, with D possibly being TRBD1 (6 bases). V lost 0 bases and J 5 bases, leaving 10 bases between the germline ends. The germline gives CDR1 SGHDN, CDR2 FVKESK. The CDR3 runs 14 residues. CDR3 loop: CASSQDRGLTEAFF. The DNA for the CDR3 is TGTGCCAGCAGCCAAGACAGGGGCTTAACTGAAGCTTTCTTT.

This chain joins TRBV7-9 and TRBJ2-3, with D maybe TRBD1 (5 bases). This CDR3 comprises 13 residues. Germline values: CDR1 SEHNR, CDR2 FQNEAQ (reference sequence). Trimming shortened V by 4 bases and J by 8 bases, and 13 bases separated the two germline ends. In DNA, the CDR3 is TGTGCCAGCAGCTCCCGTGACAGAGCTACGCAGTATTTT. Protein sequence: CASSSRDRATQYF.

The chain links TRBV25-1 to TRBJ1-2, with 11 bases fitting TRBD1. The J segment lost 6 bases and the V segment lost 2 bases, leaving 5 bases of the junction unmatched. Germline V gene sequence: CDR1 MGHDK, CDR2 SYGVNS. The CDR3 sequence is 15 residues long. This CDR3 is CASSERTGGADGYTF. The CDR3 DNA follows: TGTGCCAGCAGTGAAAGGACAGGGGGCGCCGATGGCTACACCTTC.

V gene TRBV28 combines with J gene TRBJ2-7; possible D gene TRBD2, 7 bases. CDR3 size: 12 residues. Germline CDR1 reads MDHEN; CDR2 reads SYDVKM. The V end lost 2 bases, the J end lost 6 bases, and 8 bases lay between the germline ends. The CDR3 DNA reads TGTGCCAGCAGTTTACGGGGGGCCGAGCAGTACTTC. This codes for CASSLRGAEQYF.

This sequence joins TRBV25-1 and TRBJ2-7, with 7 bases lining up with TRBD1. J lost 3 bases, V lost 3 bases, and 2 bases had no gene match. The CDR3 runs 13 residues. Germline-derived CDR1 and CDR2 are MGHDK and SYGVNS. The CDR3 DNA is TGTGCCAGCAGTGAGGGACAGCTCTACGAGCAGTACTTC. It yields the protein CASSEGQLYEQYF.

V is TRBV7-9 and J is TRBJ2-7; 7 bases match TRBD1. The CDR3 is 14 amino acids. The germline V gene has CDR1 SEHNR and CDR2 FQNEAQ (reference sequence). The V and J ends lost 3 bases and 3 bases, in that order; junction bases with no gene match: 5. DNA for the CDR3: TGTGCCAGCAGCTTCGGACAGGAGATCTACGAGCAGTACTTC. It specifies CASSFGQEIYEQYF.

CDR3 DNA: TGTGCCTGGAGTGTGCAGGCGGCCTACGAGCAGTACTTC. Residues: CAWSVQAAYEQYF. The chain has TRBV30 and TRBJ2-7; D unclear. V lost 0 bases to trimming and J lost 2 bases, with 8 bases between them. The CDR3 is 13 residues long. Germline V CDR1 and CDR2: GTSNPN, SVGIG (reference sequence).

V gene TRBV4-2 combines with J gene TRBJ2-7; 9 bases are a match to TRBD2. The CDR3 sequence is 16 residues long. The V gene end was trimmed by 3 bases and the J gene end by 1 base; junction bases not matched to a gene: 7. Germline V gene sequence: CDR1 LGHNA, CDR2 YNFKEQ. DNA of the CDR3: TGTGCCAGCAGCCAGCTCTTGGGACTAGCTTCCTACGAGCAGTACTTC. Amino acids: CASSQLLGLASYEQYF.

The chain uses TRBV6-6 and TRBJ2-7, with 9 bases lining up with TRBD1. J gave up 5 bases and V 5 bases, and 13 bases lay outside the gene matches. Germline V CDR1 and CDR2: MNHNY, SVGAGI (reference sequence). The CDR3 spans 16 residues. The CDR3 DNA follows: TGTGCCAGCAGTATCTTTCCGGGACAGGGCGCCGACGAGCAGTACTTC. Its protein is CASSIFPGQGADEQYF.

The V gene is TRBV9, the J gene TRBJ1-2; TRBD1 might be the D (6 bases). V was trimmed by 7 bases and J by 13 bases, leaving 17 bases between them. There are 11 residues in the CDR3. Germline CDR1 is SGDLS and CDR2 is YYNGEE. CDR3 region: CASGKNRAVTF. DNA for the CDR3: TGTGCCAGCGGAAAGAACAGGGCCGTCACCTTC.

The rearrangement uses TRBV7-8 and TRBJ1-6, with no clear D. The germline CDR1 and CDR2 sequences are SGHVS and FQNEAQ. V dropped 3 bases and J dropped 0 bases, with 6 bases sitting between them. The CDR3 is 15 residues long. This CDR3 reads CASSFESSYNSPLHF. The CDR3 coding sequence is TGTGCCAGCAGCTTCGAGAGCTCCTATAATTCACCCCTCCACTTT.

This rearrangement joins TRBV18 to TRBJ1-5; the D gene is possibly TRBD1 (5 bases). V gave up 0 bases and J gave up 9 bases, with 15 bases separating them. Germline values: CDR1 KGHSH, CDR2 LQKENI. This CDR3 has 15 residues. CDR3 in DNA: TGTGCCAGCTCACCACCGTCAGGGACTGGCTTGCCCCAGCATTTT. Protein: CASSPPSGTGLPQHF. Full variable domain (rest looked up from reference TRBV18 and TRBJ1-5): NAGVMQNPRHLVRRRGQEARLRCSPMKGHSHVYWYRQLPEEGLKFMVYLQKENIIDESGMPKERFSAEFPKEGPSILRIQQVVRGDSAAYFCASSPPSGTGLPQHFGDGTRLSIL.

This sequence joins TRBV5-4 and TRBJ1-4; D is undetermined. Germline values: CDR1 SGHNT, CDR2 YYREEE (reference sequence). Trimming shortened V by 4 bases and J by 4 bases, and 11 bases separated the two germline ends. The CDR3 is made up of 14 amino acids. The CDR3 nucleotides read TGTGCCAGCAGCGACCGGGCCCTTAATGAAAAACTGTTTTTT. Amino acids: CASSDRALNEKLFF.

This chain connects TRBV6-6 to TRBJ2-7; no firm D call. The CDR3 consists of 11 residues. Germline V gene lookup returns CDR1 MNHNY and CDR2 SVGAGI (reference sequence). The V end was cut by 2 bases, the J end by 3 bases, with 2 bases between. As DNA, the CDR3 is TGTGCCAGCAGTTACAACTACGAGCAGTACTTC. Translation gives CASSYNYEQYF.